A selection of T cell receptor beta chains follows, all from one sample in a study of identical twins. TCRdb passed the 5' RACE reads through MiXCR, listing each CDR3 protein once. The sample consists of roughly 690,000 distinct CDR3 sequences, around 20% of them appearing once. The sample also formed part of further work on T cells expressing NK-cell markers.

The material sequenced was PBMCs. The source is a woman aged 18 to 35 in good health. CDR3s include the opening cysteine and the closing phenylalanine or tryptophan. D genes are given only for firm matches. The size entry is marked missing in some rows and otherwise reads once, few, many or a size class.

V gene	D gene	clone size	J gene	CDR3 DNA	CDR3 protein
TRBV20-1	NA	NA	TRBJ2-7	TGCAGTGCTCCGGAGATCTACGAGCAGTACTTC	CSAPEIYEQYF
TRBV4-3	NA	few	TRBJ2-5	TGCGCCAGCAGCCAAGATCTAGGGGGAATGGAGACCCAGTACTTC	CASSQDLGGMETQYF
TRBV5-1	NA	few	TRBJ2-5	TGCGCCAGCAGCCGTCCTGACGAGGAGACCCAGTACTTC	CASSRPDEETQYF
TRBV5-1	TRBD1	NA	TRBJ2-1	TGCGCCAGCAGCTTGAAGGCAGGGGGCTCCTACAATGAGCAGTTCTTC	CASSLKAGGSYNEQFF
TRBV5-1	NA	many	TRBJ2-1	TGCGCCAGCAGACTGGCGGCCCTCTCGGGGAATGAGCAGTTCTTC	CASRLAALSGNEQFF
TRBV20-1	TRBD2	NA	TRBJ2-5	TGCAGTGCTAGGGGGACTAGCGGGACCGAGACCCAGTACTTC	CSARGTSGTETQYF
TRBV7-9	NA	few	TRBJ2-3	TGTGCCAGCAGCTCGCTCAGTTTCGATACGCAGTATTTT	CASSSLSFDTQYF
TRBV12-3/TRBV12-4	NA	many	TRBJ2-1	TGTGCCAGCAGCCCAAACAGTATAAACCCGCAGTTCTTC	CASSPNSINPQFF
TRBV12-3/TRBV12-4	NA	many	TRBJ1-3	TGTGCCAGCACCCGGGTCCTAGGAAACACCATATATTTT	CASTRVLGNTIYF
TRBV12-3/TRBV12-4	NA	many	TRBJ2-1	TGTGCCAGCAGTTTAAAGGTCCCTTACAATGAGCAGTTCTTC	CASSLKVPYNEQFF
TRBV6-5	TRBD2	few	TRBJ2-7	TGTGCCAGCAGTTACTCGACTAGCTCCTCCTACGAGCAGTACTTC	CASSYSTSSSYEQYF
TRBV5-1	NA	NA	TRBJ1-6	TGCGCCAGCAGCTTGCTGGAGATCTATAATTCACCCCTCCACTTT	CASSLLEIYNSPLHF
TRBV20-1	NA	NA	TRBJ2-1	TGCAGTGCTAGAGCCTCTGCGGTTAATGAGCAGTTCTTC	CSARASAVNEQFF
TRBV10-3	NA	few	TRBJ2-1	TGTGCCATCAGTGAGGGGTCAGTGGGGAGTTCCTACAATGAGCAGTTCTTC	CAISEGSVGSSYNEQFF
TRBV7-2	NA	once	TRBJ2-1	TGTGCCAGCAGCTTATTGTGGGGGGCTGGCAATGAGCAGTTCTTC	CASSLLWGAGNEQFF
TRBV7-9	NA	NA	TRBJ1-6	TGTGCCAGCAGTGAGTGGGTCTATAATTCACCCCTCCACTTT	CASSEWVYNSPLHF
TRBV20-1	NA	many	TRBJ1-4	TGCAGTGCTAGGCCCGACGGTGTAAGCGAAAAACTGTTTTTT	CSARPDGVSEKLFF
TRBV30	NA	NA	TRBJ1-1	TGTGCCTGGAATGGGCAGCCGAACACTGAAGCTTTCTTT	CAWNGQPNTEAFF
TRBV4-3	NA	NA	TRBJ2-1	TGCGCCAGCAGCCAAGATTCGGAAGCCGAGCAGTTCTTC	CASSQDSEAEQFF
TRBV6-5	NA	few	TRBJ2-3	TGTGCCAGCAGAAACCAGGGGGATACGCAGTATTTT	CASRNQGDTQYF
TRBV10-3	NA	NA	TRBJ2-7	TGTGCCATCAGTGAGTCAGGCAGCTACGAGCAGTACTTC	CAISESGSYEQYF
TRBV20-1	NA	many	TRBJ2-7	TGCAGTGCAGCCAGGGCCCACGAGCAGTACTTC	CSAARAHEQYF
TRBV5-1	NA	NA	TRBJ2-3	TGCGCCAGCAGCTTCGACAGCCCCACAGATACGCAGTATTTT	CASSFDSPTDTQYF
TRBV10-3	TRBD1	NA	TRBJ2-5	TGTGCCATCAGTAGGACAGGGTCTTCTGTGGGCCAAGAGACCCAGTACTTC	CAISRTGSSVGQETQYF
TRBV2	NA	NA	TRBJ2-3	TGTGCCAGCAGGGACTACAGCACAGATACGCAGTATTTT	CASRDYSTDTQYF
TRBV6-5	NA	many	TRBJ1-2	TGTGCCAGCAGTCTTCGACTAACCAAGGATGGCTACACCTTC	CASSLRLTKDGYTF
TRBV6-2/TRBV6-3	TRBD2	few	TRBJ2-1	TGTGCCAGCAGCAAACGGGGGGTCCACAATGAGCAGTTCTTC	CASSKRGVHNEQFF
TRBV9	NA	few	TRBJ2-1	TGTGCCAGCAGCGTCTTTGATGCCCCGGGTGAGCAGTTCTTC	CASSVFDAPGEQFF
TRBV29-1	NA	NA	TRBJ1-1	TGCAGCGTTGAAGACAGGGTGTGGACTGAAGCTTTCTTT	CSVEDRVWTEAFF
TRBV25-1	NA	NA	TRBJ2-3	TGTGCCAGCAGTACCCTGGGGGGGGCCACAGATACGCAGTATTTT	CASSTLGGATDTQYF
TRBV5-1	NA	few	TRBJ2-2	TGCGCCAGCACCCTGGGGGGCGCCGACACCGGGGAGCTGTTTTTT	CASTLGGADTGELFF
TRBV5-1	NA	many	TRBJ1-4	TGCGCCAGCAGCGTGAGGGGAGACCGCGGTGAAAAACTGTTTTTT	CASSVRGDRGEKLFF
TRBV7-9	NA	many	TRBJ2-5	TGTGCCAGCAGCTTCCCGGGGCGGACGCCATCGCAAGAGACCCAGTACTTC	CASSFPGRTPSQETQYF
TRBV20-1	NA	NA	TRBJ2-7	TGCAGTGCTAGAACTCCTCGGGCCTCACCCGCCGAGCAGTACTTC	CSARTPRASPAEQYF
TRBV11-2	NA	NA	TRBJ1-2	TGTGCCAGCAGCTTAGTTGGACCAGACTATGGCTACACCTTC	CASSLVGPDYGYTF
TRBV5-1	NA	few	TRBJ1-2	TGCGCCAGCAGCTTGGACAGCTTCTATGGCTACACCTTC	CASSLDSFYGYTF
TRBV12-3/TRBV12-4	NA	NA	TRBJ2-6	TGTGCCAGCAGTTTATCGGGTACTGGGGCCAACGTCCTGACTTTC	CASSLSGTGANVLTF
TRBV5-1	TRBD2	NA	TRBJ2-7	TGCGCCAGCAGCTCGGGACTAGCGGGGGATCCCTACGAGCAGTACTTC	CASSSGLAGDPYEQYF
TRBV6-1	TRBD1	NA	TRBJ1-1	TGTGCCAGCAGGGACAGGGGAGTTTCTGAAGCTTTCTTT	CASRDRGVSEAFF
TRBV20-1	NA	NA	TRBJ1-5	TGCAGTGCTAGATCCGTTAGCAATCAGCCCCAGCATTTT	CSARSVSNQPQHF
TRBV19	TRBD2	many	TRBJ2-1	TGTGCCAGTAGTCCTAGACGGGGGGGTTACAATGAGCAGTTCTTC	CASSPRRGGYNEQFF